The T cell receptor (beta chain) under discussion was sequenced for a study of blood T cell repertoires in COVID-19. Turning to the study itself: Samples of COVID-19 (acute and convalescent) were obtained from the United States, Italy and Spain. PBMCs, B-cell-depleted T cells, or T cells were the source of the cDNA or gDNA that made up the material.

Germline V CDR1 and CDR2: MGHDK, SYGVNS. V lost 3 bases and J lost 4, with 9 bases in between. CDR3 length: 14 amino acids. In the source study's methods: Quantification of nucleated cells was approximated via reference gene primer amplification. Assay used: immunoSEQ multiplex PCR; TCRdb lists only in-frame clones, some missing. V and J calls and clone size follow that table, whereas D and trimming were derived from the DNA. The sample consists of about 250,000 clones, approximately 86% of them appearing once. Sequencing used peripheral blood. The receptor was derived from a woman under 40 with acute or convalescent COVID-19. The V gene is TRBV25-1, the J gene TRBJ1-4, with TRBD1 as a possible D gene (5 bases). The CDR3 spells CASSEGGFNEKLFF. The CDR3 region has the DNA TGTGCCAGCAGTGAGGGGGGGTTTAATGAAAAACTGTTTTTT.